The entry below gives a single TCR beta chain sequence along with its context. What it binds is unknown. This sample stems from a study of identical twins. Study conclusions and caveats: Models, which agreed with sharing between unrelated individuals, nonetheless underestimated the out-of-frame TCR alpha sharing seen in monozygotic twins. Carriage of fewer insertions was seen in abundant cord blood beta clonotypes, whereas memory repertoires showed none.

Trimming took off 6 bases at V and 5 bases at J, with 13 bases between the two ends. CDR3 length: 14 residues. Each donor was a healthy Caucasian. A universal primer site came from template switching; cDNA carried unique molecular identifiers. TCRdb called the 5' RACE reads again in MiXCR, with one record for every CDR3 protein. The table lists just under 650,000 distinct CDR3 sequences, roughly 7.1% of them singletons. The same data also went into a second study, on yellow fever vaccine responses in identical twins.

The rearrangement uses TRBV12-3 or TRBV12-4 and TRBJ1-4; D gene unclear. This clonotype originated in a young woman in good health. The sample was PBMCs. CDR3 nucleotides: TGTGCCAGCAGCAGTCGTCGACCGAATGAAAAACTGTTTTTT. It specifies CASSSRRPNEKLFF.